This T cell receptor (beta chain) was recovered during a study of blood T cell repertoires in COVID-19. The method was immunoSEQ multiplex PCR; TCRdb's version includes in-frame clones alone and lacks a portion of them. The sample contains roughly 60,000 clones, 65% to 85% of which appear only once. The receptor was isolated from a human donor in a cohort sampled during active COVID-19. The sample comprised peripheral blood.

CDR3 loop: CASSLGGQGPNYGYTF. In DNA form, the CDR3 reads TGTGCCAGCAGTTTGGGTGGACAGGGGCCTAACTATGGCTACACCTTC. The chain carries TRBV28 and TRBJ1-2; 9 nucleotides match TRBD1. Germline-derived CDR1 and CDR2 are MDHEN and SYDVKM. The length of the CDR3 is 16 residues. Germline trimming cut 3 bases from V and 0 bases from J; bases unmatched to any gene: 5.